Described below is a single T cell receptor beta chain sequence and its context. Its antigen is not known. PCR employed 60 Vbeta and 13 Jbeta primers. Clones were read by immunoSEQ multiplex PCR, and TCRdb kept only the in-frame ones, dropping some. The sample carries approximately 280,000 clones, 86% recorded once. This entry belongs to a study of cytomegalovirus exposure and HLA in healthy donors. Findings and limits, study-wide: In an earlier analysis, in several hundred donors, most V segments appeared productive either ~90% or ~30% of the time.

Germline V gene data show CDR1 as MGHRA and CDR2 as YSYEKL. V lost 1 base and J lost 3, with 13 bases in between. The CDR3 covers 15 residues. This TCR came from a middle-aged man in good health and CMV-seropositive. V is TRBV4-1 and J is TRBJ2-7; D is possibly TRBD2 (5 bases). The sample comprised PBMCs. The CDR3 spells CASSQGAEAIYEQYF. For the CDR3, the DNA is TGCGCCAGCAGCCAAGGGGCGGAGGCCATCTACGAGCAGTACTTC.